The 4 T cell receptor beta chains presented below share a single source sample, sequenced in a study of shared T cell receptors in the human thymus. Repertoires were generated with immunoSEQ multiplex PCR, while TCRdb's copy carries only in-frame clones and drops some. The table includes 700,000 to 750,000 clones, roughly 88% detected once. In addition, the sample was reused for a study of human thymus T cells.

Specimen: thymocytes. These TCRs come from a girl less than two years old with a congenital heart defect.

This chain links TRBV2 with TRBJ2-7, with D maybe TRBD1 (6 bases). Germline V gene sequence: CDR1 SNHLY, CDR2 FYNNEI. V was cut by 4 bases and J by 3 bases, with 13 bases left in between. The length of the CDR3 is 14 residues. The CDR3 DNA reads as TGTGCCAGCAGTGGGGACACTGTTTACTACGAGCAGTACTTC. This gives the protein CASSGDTVYYEQYF.

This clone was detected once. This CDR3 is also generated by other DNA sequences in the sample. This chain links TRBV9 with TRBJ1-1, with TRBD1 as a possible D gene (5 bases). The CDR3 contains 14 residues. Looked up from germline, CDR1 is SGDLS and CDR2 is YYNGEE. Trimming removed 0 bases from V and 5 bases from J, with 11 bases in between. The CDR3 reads CASSVGGVGTEAFF. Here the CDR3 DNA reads TGTGCCAGCAGCGTAGGGGGGGTAGGAACTGAAGCTTTCTTT.

The CDR3 nucleotides are TGTGCCAGCAGTGAATTCAACGGTAACTATGGCTACACCTTC. Protein product: CASSEFNGNYGYTF. The V gene is TRBV25-1, the J gene TRBJ1-2, with unresolved D. V lost 1 base and J lost 1, with 7 bases in between. The CDR3 contains 14 residues. CDR1 and CDR2 from the germline V gene are MGHDK and SYGVNS.

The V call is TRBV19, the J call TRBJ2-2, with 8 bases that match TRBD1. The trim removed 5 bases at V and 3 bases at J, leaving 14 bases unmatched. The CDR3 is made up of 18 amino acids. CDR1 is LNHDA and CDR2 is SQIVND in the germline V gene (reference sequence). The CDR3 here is CASSLCPPRGRDTGELFF. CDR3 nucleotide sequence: TGTGCCAGTAGTCTCTGTCCCCCCAGGGGGCGGGACACCGGGGAGCTGTTTTTT.